The rows below give T cell receptor beta chains drawn from one sample of a study of blood T cell repertoires in COVID-19. The assay was immunoSEQ multiplex PCR, and TCRdb's table has in-frame clones only and misses some. Among about 77,000 clones listed, 76% were seen once. The sequenced sample consisted of peripheral blood. These receptors all stem from an older man with active or convalescent COVID-19. Each CDR3 is given with its conserved first and last residue. The D gene is left open where the match is weak. For some rows the clone size is stated as once, few or many, or as a class when expanded; others skip it.

j_call d_call clone_size cdr3_length v_call cdr3_aa cdr3_nt
TRBJ1-6 . . 16 TRBV28 CASSLSTGTRGSPLHF TGTGCCAGCAGTTTAAGTACGGGAACCCGCGGTTCACCCCTCCACTTT
TRBJ2-7 . . 11 TRBV11-2 CASSRSYEQYF TGTGCCAGCAGCCGTAGCTACGAGCAGTACTTC
TRBJ1-2 . . 15 TRBV7-3 CASSQDGEIRGGYTF TGTGCCAGCAGCCAGGACGGCGAAATCAGGGGTGGCTACACCTTC
TRBJ1-6 . . 18 TRBV27 CASSLKSQGTSYNSPLHF TGTGCCAGCAGTTTGAAAAGCCAGGGGACATCCTATAATTCACCCCTCCACTTT
TRBJ2-3 . once 15 TRBV25-1 CASRQTGFFGDTQYF .
TRBJ2-7 . . 14 TRBV6-6 CASSYRGGAYEQYF TGTGCCAGCAGTTACCGAGGGGGGGCCTACGAGCAGTACTTC
TRBJ2-7 TRBD2 . 15 TRBV2 CASRPTSGVTYEQYF TGTGCCAGCAGGCCTACTAGCGGGGTCACCTACGAGCAGTACTTC
TRBJ2-5 TRBD1 . 15 TRBV28 CASSLPDRGRETQYF TGTGCCAGCAGTTTACCCGACAGGGGGCGGGAGACCCAGTACTTC
TRBJ1-1 . once 14 TRBV2 CATNLGQKGTEAFF TGTGCCACCAACCTCGGACAGAAGGGAACTGAAGCTTTCTTT
TRBJ1-2 . once 15 TRBV7-2 CASSLDRGKGYGYTF TGTGCCAGCAGCTTAGATCGGGGGAAAGGGTATGGCTACACCTTC
TRBJ1-1 . . 13 TRBV6-5 CASSYLRWTEAFF TGTGCCAGCAGTTACCTACGTTGGACTGAAGCTTTCTTT
TRBJ1-4 TRBD1 . 13 TRBV5-1 CASGTGSLEKLFF TGCGCCAGCGGGACAGGGTCCCTCGAAAAACTGTTTTTT
TRBJ1-1 . . 14 TRBV29-1 CSVTGQQSNTEAFF TGCAGCGTTACCGGACAGCAGAGTAACACTGAAGCTTTCTTT
TRBJ1-3 . few 14 TRBV27 CASSPLGGGNTIYF TGTGCCAGCAGTCCTTTGGGGGGGGGAAACACCATATATTTT
TRBJ1-1 . . 11 TRBV29-1 CSVRGGTEAFF TGCAGCGTGAGGGGAGGGACTGAAGCTTTCTTT
TRBJ1-2 TRBD1 few 13 TRBV6-5 CASITPGQGKLTF TGTGCCAGCATTACCCCGGGACAGGGGAAACTCACCTTC
TRBJ1-4 . few 13 TRBV21-1 CASSGRANEKLFF TGTGCCAGCAGCGGCCGGGCTAATGAAAAACTGTTTTTT
TRBJ1-4 . . 14 TRBV6-5 CASSGGAGSEKLFF TGTGCCAGCAGCGGGGGGGCGGGTAGTGAAAAACTGTTTTTT
TRBJ2-7 TRBD1 . 13 TRBV2 CASSLETGNEQYF TGTGCCAGCAGTTTAGAGACAGGGAACGAGCAGTACTTC
TRBJ1-2 TRBD1 . 13 TRBV5-1 CASSSGGEGGYTF TGCGCCAGCAGCTCAGGGGGCGAGGGTGGCTACACCTTC
TRBJ1-4 . . 14 TRBV6-6 CASTSRGSNEKLFF TGTGCCAGCACTTCCAGGGGTAGTAATGAAAAACTGTTTTTT
TRBJ2-3 . . 14 TRBV7-9 CASDSTYNTDTQYF TGTGCCAGCGATTCGACTTACAACACAGATACGCAGTATTTT